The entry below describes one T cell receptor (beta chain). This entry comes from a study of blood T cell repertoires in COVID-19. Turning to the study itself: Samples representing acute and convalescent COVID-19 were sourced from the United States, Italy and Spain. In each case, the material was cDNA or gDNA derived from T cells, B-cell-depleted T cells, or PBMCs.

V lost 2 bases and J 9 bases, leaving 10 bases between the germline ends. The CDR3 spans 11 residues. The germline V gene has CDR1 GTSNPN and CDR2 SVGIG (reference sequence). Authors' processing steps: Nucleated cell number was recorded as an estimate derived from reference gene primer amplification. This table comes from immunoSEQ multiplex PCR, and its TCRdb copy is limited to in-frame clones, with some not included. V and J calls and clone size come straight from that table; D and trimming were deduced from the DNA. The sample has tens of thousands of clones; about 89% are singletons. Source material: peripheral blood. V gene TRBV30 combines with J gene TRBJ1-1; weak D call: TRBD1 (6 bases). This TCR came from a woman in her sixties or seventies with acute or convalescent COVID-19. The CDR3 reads CAWSPQGKAFF. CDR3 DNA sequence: TGTGCCTGGAGTCCACAGGGAAAAGCTTTCTTT.